These 26 T cell receptor beta chains originate from one sample sequenced in a study of blood T cell repertoires in COVID-19. Sequenced by immunoSEQ multiplex PCR; TCRdb stores in-frame clones only, minus some. The sample contains 250,000 to 300,000 clones, roughly nine tenths of which appear only once. Sequencing was performed on peripheral blood. The source of these receptors is a woman in her thirties with COVID-19, enrolled during active disease.

This chain connects TRBV5-1 to TRBJ2-7; no definite D call. V was trimmed by 2 bases and J by 1 base, leaving 13 bases between them. CDR1 is SGHRS and CDR2 is YFSETQ in the germline V gene. The CDR3 sequence is 15 residues long. Written as DNA, the CDR3 is TGCGCCAGCAGCTTCTTTAGCTCCCCTTCCTACGAGCAGTACTTC. This translates into CASSFFSSPSYEQYF.

This clone was detected once. The chain carries TRBV5-1 and TRBJ1-2; D remains unclear. Trimming removed 4 bases from V and 6 bases from J, with 19 bases in between. CDR1 and CDR2 from the germline V gene are SGHRS and YFSETQ. CDR3 length: 15 residues. In DNA, the CDR3 is TGCGCCAGCAGCCTTACCCTCAGTTCCCCAAATGGCTACACCTTC. Its protein product is CASSLTLSSPNGYTF.

The V and J genes are TRBV5-1 and TRBJ2-5, with 10 bases identical to TRBD1. This CDR3 has 15 residues. V lost 4 bases to trimming and J lost 5 bases; unmatched junction nucleotides: 8. Germline V gene lookup returns CDR1 SGHRS and CDR2 YFSETQ. CDR3 residues: CASSKRWTGGETQYF. CDR3 nucleotide sequence: TGCGCCAGCAGCAAGAGGTGGACAGGGGGTGAGACCCAGTACTTC.

V usage is TRBV3-1 (or the pseudogene TRBV3-2) and J usage is TRBJ1-1; D call uncertain. CDR1 and CDR2 from the germline V gene are LGHDT and YNNKEL (reference sequence). V lost 4 bases and J lost 7, with 25 bases in between. The CDR3 length is 17 residues. The chain's CDR3 is CASSPQPPTYTRIEAFF. DNA of the CDR3: TGTGCCAGCAGCCCGCAACCCCCCACCTATACCCGAATTGAAGCTTTCTTT.

This chain uses TRBV6-5 with TRBJ2-2; no reliable D call. V lost 11 bases and J lost 6, with 13 bases in between. CDR3 length: 12 residues. Per germline, CDR1 MNHEY and CDR2 SVGAGI. The CDR3 DNA reads TGTGCCGCCACGAGTACCCCCGGGGAGCTGTTTTTT. Its protein is CAATSTPGELFF.

A few counts support this clone. The V gene is TRBV5-1, the J gene TRBJ2-2, with TRBD1 matching over 8 bases. J was trimmed by 5 bases and V by 1 base; bases with no gene match: 7. Germline-derived CDR1 and CDR2 are SGHRS and YFSETQ. This CDR3 is 16 amino acids long. The CDR3 reads CASSLKGQGSTGELFF. CDR3 DNA: TGCGCCAGCAGCTTGAAAGGACAGGGCTCAACCGGGGAGCTGTTTTTT.

The chain couples TRBV2 to TRBJ2-5; tentative D call: TRBD1 (5 bases). V lost 7 bases to trimming and J lost 2 bases, with 8 bases between them. CDR3 length: 12 residues. CDR1 is SNHLY and CDR2 is FYNNEI in the germline V gene. CDR3 residues: CASKTVQETQYF. The DNA for the CDR3 is TGTGCCAGCAAGACAGTGCAAGAGACCCAGTACTTC.

The chain has TRBV6-5 and TRBJ1-1; D possibly corresponds to TRBD1 (5 bases). The CDR3 loop spans 13 amino acids. Trimming took 5 bases from V and 11 from J, leaving 18 bases between them. From germline, CDR1 is MNHEY and CDR2 SVGAGI. The CDR3 DNA reads TGTGCCAGCAGTCTATGGCGGGGGAAGTGGGCTTTCTTT. The encoded protein is CASSLWRGKWAFF.

This chain joins TRBV5-1 and TRBJ1-1; D unresolved. Germline CDR1 and CDR2: SGHRS and YFSETQ. V lost 1 base and J lost 1, with 5 bases in between. This CDR3 comprises 13 residues. In nucleotides, the CDR3 is TGCGCCAGCAGCTTGACGGGGAACACTGAAGCTTTCTTT. Encoded protein: CASSLTGNTEAFF.

For the CDR3, the DNA is TGTGCCAGCTCACGACAGGGATTAAGTTCAGATACGCAGTATTTT. Translated: CASSRQGLSSDTQYF. The V gene is TRBV18, the J gene TRBJ2-3; TRBD1 agrees at 7 bases. The V segment lost 4 bases and the J segment 4 bases; nucleotides outside the gene matches: 8. The CDR3 totals 15 residues. Per the germline V gene, CDR1 is KGHSH and CDR2 is LQKENI.

The CDR3 sequence: CASGTGGSIFHEQFF. The CDR3 DNA reads TGTGCCAGCGGGACAGGGGGCTCGATATTCCATGAGCAGTTCTTC. This chain uses TRBV27 with TRBJ2-1; 12 bases are shared with TRBD1. This CDR3 comprises 15 residues. The V and J ends lost 8 bases and 8 bases, in that order; junction bases with no gene match: 10. CDR1 and CDR2 from the germline V gene are MNHEY and SMNVEV (reference sequence).

The chain employs TRBV5-1 and TRBJ1-2; TRBD1 agrees at 7 bases. The J segment lost 8 bases and the V segment lost 0 bases, leaving 7 bases of the junction unmatched. The germline V gene encodes CDR1 SGHRS and CDR2 YFSETQ. The CDR3 length is 14 residues. CDR3 residues: CASSLANRGGGYTF. The CDR3 nucleotides are TGCGCCAGCAGCTTGGCCAACAGGGGAGGCGGCTACACCTTC. Combining the CDR3 with reference TRBV5-1 and TRBJ1-2 gives the whole variable domain KAGVTQTPRYLIKTRGQQVTLSCSPISGHRSVSWYQQTPGQGLQFLFEYFSETQRNKGNFPGRFSGRQFSNSRSEMNVSTLELGDSALYLCASSLANRGGGYTFGSGTRLTVV.

This sequence joins TRBV7-9 and TRBJ2-3; 9 bases align to TRBD2. CDR3 length equals 17 residues. V lost 8 bases, J lost 0 bases, and 12 bases stayed unmatched. CDR1 is SEHNR and CDR2 is FQNEAQ in the germline V gene (reference sequence). The CDR3 loop reads CASRRAGGELSTDTQYF. The CDR3 bases are TGTGCCAGCCGCAGGGCGGGGGGGGAGCTAAGCACAGATACGCAGTATTTT.

The chain uses TRBV4-1 and TRBJ1-1; a weak D match, TRBD1 (5 bases). Germline V gene sequence: CDR1 MGHRA, CDR2 YSYEKL. The germline V and J ends were trimmed by 1 base and 2 bases, with 11 bases remaining between them. This CDR3 region has 15 residues. CDR3 nucleotides: TGCGCCAGCAGCCAAGGTCGTAGGGGAAACACTGAAGCTTTCTTT. This codes for CASSQGRRGNTEAFF.

The chain uses TRBV3-1 (or the pseudogene TRBV3-2) and TRBJ2-5, with 7 nucleotides matching TRBD2. The ends lost 5 bases at V and 3 bases at J; junction bases unmatched: 6. CDR3 length: 14 residues. The germline V gene encodes CDR1 LGHDT and CDR2 YNNKEL (reference sequence). CDR3 sequence (DNA): TGTGCCAGCAGCGCCTGGGGGGGGGAAGAGACCCAGTACTTC. Amino acid sequence: CASSAWGGEETQYF.

This rearrangement joins TRBV27 to TRBJ2-2; D may be TRBD2 (5 bases). From germline, CDR1 is MNHEY and CDR2 SMNVEV (reference sequence). CDR3 length: 15 amino acids. The V gene lost 7 bases and the J gene lost 4 bases, with 16 bases spanning the gap. The CDR3 reads CASTSPAGGTGELFF. The CDR3 region has the DNA TGTGCCAGCACATCACCGGCAGGAGGCACCGGGGAGCTGTTTTTT.

This clone occurred once. The chain uses TRBV27 and TRBJ1-1, with D unclear. Germline CDR1 and CDR2: MNHEY and SMNVEV (reference sequence). The CDR3 covers 14 residues. The germline V and J ends were trimmed by 2 bases and 1 base, with 8 bases remaining between them. CDR3 sequence: CASSLIPGNTEAFF. The CDR3 coding sequence is TGTGCCAGCAGTTTAATACCCGGGAACACTGAAGCTTTCTTT.

The chain combines TRBV29-1 with TRBJ1-1; TRBD1 might be the D (5 bases). The CDR3 totals 12 residues. Trimming cost V 7 bases and J 1 base, with 10 bases left between them. CDR1 and CDR2 (germline): SQVTM, ANQGSEA. CDR3 DNA: TGCAGCGGGGGGACTGGGAACACTGAAGCTTTCTTT. Translating gives CSGGTGNTEAFF.

The chain links TRBV3-1 (or the pseudogene TRBV3-2) to TRBJ2-7, with TRBD2 matching over 10 bases. Germline trimming cut 3 bases from V and 1 base from J; bases unmatched to any gene: 3. The CDR3 is 15 residues long. In germline, CDR1 is LGHDT, CDR2 YNNKEL (reference sequence). CDR3: CASSQASGSSYEQYF. The CDR3 region has the DNA TGTGCCAGCAGCCAGGCTAGCGGGAGTTCCTACGAGCAGTACTTC.

The CDR3 spells CASSVGGYTDTQYF. CDR3 bases: TGCGCCAGCAGCGTCGGGGGTTACACAGATACGCAGTATTTT. The rearrangement joins TRBV5-1 to TRBJ2-3, with a possible D match to TRBD2 (6 bases). Germline V CDR1 and CDR2: SGHRS, YFSETQ. Trimming pared 4 bases from V and 2 bases from J, leaving 11 bases between. The CDR3 sequence is 14 residues long.

The rearrangement links TRBV4-1 to TRBJ1-1, with unresolved D. Trimming left V 4 bases short and J 8 bases short, with 8 bases between. CDR3 length: 11 residues. In germline, CDR1 is MGHRA, CDR2 YSYEKL. In nucleotides, the CDR3 is TGCGCCAGCAGCCGACGGGAAGAAGCTTTCTTT. This gives the protein CASSRREEAFF.

The rearrangement uses TRBV3-1 (or the pseudogene TRBV3-2) and TRBJ1-5; no firm D call. The V end lost 5 bases, the J end lost 0 bases, and 8 bases lay between the germline ends. The CDR3 has 14 residues. CDR1 LGHDT and CDR2 YNNKEL come from the germline V gene (reference sequence). CDR3 sequence reads: CASSSIYSNQPQHF. DNA for the CDR3: TGTGCCAGCAGCTCGATCTATAGCAATCAGCCCCAGCATTTT.

The CDR3 protein is CASRPGADLGNSPLHF. The CDR3 region has the DNA TGCGCCAGCAGGCCAGGGGCGGACCTGGGGAATTCACCCCTCCACTTT. The chain combines TRBV5-1 with TRBJ1-6, with D possibly TRBD1 on 6 matching bases. Germline V gives CDR1 SGHRS, CDR2 YFSETQ. Trimming left V 5 bases short and J 7 bases short, with 19 bases between. This CDR3 region has 16 residues. Full variable domain (outside the CDR3, taken from reference TRBV5-1 and TRBJ1-6): KAGVTQTPRYLIKTRGQQVTLSCSPISGHRSVSWYQQTPGQGLQFLFEYFSETQRNKGNFPGRFSGRQFSNSRSEMNVSTLELGDSALYLCASRPGADLGNSPLHFGNGTRLTVT.

The J gene is TRBJ2-1, the V gene TRBV27; TRBD2 agrees at 9 bases. This CDR3 has 16 residues. J gave up 8 bases and V 6 bases, and 14 bases lay outside the gene matches. Per germline, CDR1 MNHEY and CDR2 SMNVEV (reference sequence). CDR3 coding DNA: TGTGCCAGCAGCCAAGCGGGGGGCGGGTTTATCTATGAGCAGTTCTTC. Amino acid sequence: CASSQAGGGFIYEQFF.

The chain joins TRBV6-5 to TRBJ2-1, with TRBD2 identical over 10 bases. The CDR3 loop spans 14 amino acids. The trim removed 5 bases at V and 9 bases at J, leaving 7 bases unmatched. Germline lookup yields CDR1 MNHEY and CDR2 SVGAGI. This CDR3 is CASSTSGGASEQFF. CDR3 nucleotide sequence: TGTGCCAGCAGTACGAGCGGGGGGGCGAGTGAGCAGTTCTTC.

For the CDR3, the DNA is TGCGCCAGCAGCTACCGACAGGGGGCGAATTATGAGCAGTTCTTC. Its translation is CASSYRQGANYEQFF. The chain links TRBV5-1 to TRBJ2-1; 10 bases align to TRBD1. The germline V gene has CDR1 SGHRS and CDR2 YFSETQ. V dropped 3 bases and J dropped 8; count of bases not matched to a gene: 8. The CDR3 is 15 amino acids.